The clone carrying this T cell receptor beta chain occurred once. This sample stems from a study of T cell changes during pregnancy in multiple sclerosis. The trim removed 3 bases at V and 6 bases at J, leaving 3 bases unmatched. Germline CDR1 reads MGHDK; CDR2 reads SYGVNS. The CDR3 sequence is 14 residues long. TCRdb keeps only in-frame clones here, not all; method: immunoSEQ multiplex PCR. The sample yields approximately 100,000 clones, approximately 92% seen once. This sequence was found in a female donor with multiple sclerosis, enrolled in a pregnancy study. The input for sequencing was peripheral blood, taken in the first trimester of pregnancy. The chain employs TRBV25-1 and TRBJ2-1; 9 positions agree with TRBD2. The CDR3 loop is CASSDLTSGNEQFF. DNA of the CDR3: TGTGCCAGCAGTGACCTGACTAGCGGCAATGAGCAGTTCTTC. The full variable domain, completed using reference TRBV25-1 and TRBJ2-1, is EADIYQTPRYLVIGTGKKITLECSQTMGHDKMYWYQQDPGMELHLIHYSYGVNSTEKGDLSSESTVSRIRTEHFPLTLESARPSHTSQYLCASSDLTSGNEQFFGPGTRLTVL.